A selection of T cell receptor beta chains follows, all from one sample in a study of T-cell reconstitution after alpha-beta-depleted transplantation in children. TCRdb re-derived calls from the PCR reads in MiXCR, one entry per CDR3 protein. The table shows approximately 200,000 distinct CDR3 sequences, with just over 14% occurring only once. The source was PBMCs from the stem cell graft donor, collected from the stem cell graft. All receptors derive from a human donor who donated a stem cell graft to a child with acute lymphoblastic leukemia. Both conserved end residues are part of each CDR3.

TRBV7-8	TRBJ1-5	CASSPKPDANSNQPQHF
TRBV11-2	TRBJ1-4	CASSPASTREKLFF
TRBV5-1	TRBJ1-2	CASSLATMGDRAYGYTF
TRBV10-3	TRBJ1-5	CAISESGGVWQPQHF
TRBV6-1	TRBJ2-5	CASSSGTSGRGTQYF
TRBV12-3/TRBV12-4	TRBJ2-1	CASSLERGSFNEQFF
TRBV5-1	TRBJ2-3	CASSTGLGSGTQYF
TRBV28	TRBJ1-1	CASSSPGGPMNTEAFF
TRBV20-1	TRBJ2-3	CSASVGLGTDTQYF
TRBV5-8	TRBJ1-4	CASSRTGLIEKLFF
TRBV4-2	TRBJ1-2	CASSQVQGINYGYTF
TRBV10-3	TRBJ2-7	CAIGSGRTEQYF
TRBV20-1	TRBJ2-5	CSAAVPPETQYF
TRBV10-3	TRBJ1-1	CAISADRSTEAFF
TRBV5-4	TRBJ2-3	CASSLAGTVSDTQYF
TRBV20-1	TRBJ2-7	CSARAGPYEQYF
TRBV28	TRBJ2-7	CASSSSGLEQYF
TRBV12-3/TRBV12-4	TRBJ2-7	CASSYQGVQSYKQYF
TRBV5-1	TRBJ2-5	CASSLAGFLTETQYF
TRBV5-1	TRBJ2-1	CASSFGSYNEQFF
TRBV5-1	TRBJ2-1	CASSATGKPAGGLFGEQFF
TRBV11-2	TRBJ2-1	CASSLVSPQQFF
TRBV5-1	TRBJ2-1	CASSSRTGGVGNEQFF
TRBV5-6	TRBJ2-7	CASSYGTGVSYEQYF
TRBV6-2/TRBV6-3	TRBJ2-3	CASSGASGRAGSDTQYF
TRBV27	TRBJ1-6	CASSRQGALNSPLHF
TRBV20-1	TRBJ2-1	CSARNRAASGSYNEQFF
TRBV10-3	TRBJ1-1	CAISEPRWGHDTEAFF
TRBV29-1	TRBJ2-2	CSVVGGNTGELFF
TRBV10-3	TRBJ2-4	CAISPGEGSKNIQYF
TRBV20-1	TRBJ2-7	CKRLCSEQYF
TRBV11-3	TRBJ2-1	CASSPLRAGAVEQFF
TRBV10-3	TRBJ2-6	CALGGGSGANVLTF
TRBV5-1	TRBJ1-1	CASSHLPGQGNTEAFF
TRBV29-1	TRBJ2-6	CSVDVGAGVAGANVLTF
TRBV6-5	TRBJ2-5	CASSYWREGDKWKETQYF
TRBV29-1	TRBJ1-1	CSARTGGRDTEAFF
TRBV5-1	TRBJ2-5	CASSGTPEGTQYF
TRBV20-1	TRBJ1-2	CSASVQGITYGYTF
TRBV5-6	TRBJ2-1	CASSLGRQANEQFF
TRBV25-1	TRBJ2-7	CASRPQEGFGEQYF
TRBV29-1	TRBJ2-7	CSVSTATGGTYEQYF
TRBV20-1	TRBJ1-5	CSAREAQGRQPQHF
TRBV4-1	TRBJ2-5	CASSLIPAQAETQYF
TRBV6-6	TRBJ2-1	CASSYSGDNEQFF